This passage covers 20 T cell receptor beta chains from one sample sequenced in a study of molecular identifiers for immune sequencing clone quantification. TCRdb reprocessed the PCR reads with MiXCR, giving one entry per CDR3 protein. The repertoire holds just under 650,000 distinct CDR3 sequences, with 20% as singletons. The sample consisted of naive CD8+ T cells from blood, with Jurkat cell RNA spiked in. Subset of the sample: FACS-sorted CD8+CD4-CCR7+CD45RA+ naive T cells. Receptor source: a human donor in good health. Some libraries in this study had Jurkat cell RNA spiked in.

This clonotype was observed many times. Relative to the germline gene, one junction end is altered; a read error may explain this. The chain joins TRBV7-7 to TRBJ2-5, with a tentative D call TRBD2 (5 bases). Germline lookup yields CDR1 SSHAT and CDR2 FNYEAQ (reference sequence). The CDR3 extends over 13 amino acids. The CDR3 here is CASSFARGETQYF. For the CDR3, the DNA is TGTGCTAGCAGCTTTGCCCGGGGAGAGACCCAGTACTTC.

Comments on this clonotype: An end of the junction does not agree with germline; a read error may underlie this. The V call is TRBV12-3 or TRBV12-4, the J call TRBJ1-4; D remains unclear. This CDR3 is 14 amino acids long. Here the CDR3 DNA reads TGTGTCAGCAGCCAAGAAGTCACTAGTGAAAAACTGTTTTTT. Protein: CVSSQEVTSEKLFF.

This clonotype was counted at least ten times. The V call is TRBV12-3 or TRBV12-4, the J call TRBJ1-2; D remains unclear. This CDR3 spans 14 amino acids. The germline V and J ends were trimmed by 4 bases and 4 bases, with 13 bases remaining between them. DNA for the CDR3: TGTGCCAGCAGTTCGGGGTGGAGTATCTATGGCTACACCTTC. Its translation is CASSSGWSIYGYTF.

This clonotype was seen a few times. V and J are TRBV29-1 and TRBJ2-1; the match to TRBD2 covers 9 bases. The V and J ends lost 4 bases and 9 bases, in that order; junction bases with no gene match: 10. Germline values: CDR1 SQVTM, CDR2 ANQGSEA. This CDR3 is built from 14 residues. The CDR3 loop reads CSVVRAGGLGEQFF. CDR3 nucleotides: TGCAGCGTTGTGAGGGCGGGGGGGCTTGGTGAGCAGTTCTTC.

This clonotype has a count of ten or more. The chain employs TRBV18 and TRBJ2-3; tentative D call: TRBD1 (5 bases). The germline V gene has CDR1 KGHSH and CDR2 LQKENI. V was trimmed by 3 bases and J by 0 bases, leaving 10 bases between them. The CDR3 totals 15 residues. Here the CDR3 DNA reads TGTGCCAGCTCACCCGAGACAGTTAGCACAGATACGCAGTATTTT. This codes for CASSPETVSTDTQYF.

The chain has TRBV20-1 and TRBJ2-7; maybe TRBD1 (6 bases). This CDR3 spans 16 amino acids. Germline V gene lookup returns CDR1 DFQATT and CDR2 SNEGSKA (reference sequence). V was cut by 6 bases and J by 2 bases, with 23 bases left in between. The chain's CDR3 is CSARKGRDIRPYEQYF. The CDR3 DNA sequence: TGCAGTGCCAGAAAGGGACGGGACATAAGACCCTACGAGCAGTACTTC.

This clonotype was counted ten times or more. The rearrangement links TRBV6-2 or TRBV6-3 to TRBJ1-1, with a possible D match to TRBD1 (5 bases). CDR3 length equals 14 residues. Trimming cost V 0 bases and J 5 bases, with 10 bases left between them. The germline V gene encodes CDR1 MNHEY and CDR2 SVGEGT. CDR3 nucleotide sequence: TGTGCCAGCAGTTACTCGTTCGGACAAACTGAAGCTTTCTTT. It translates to CASSYSFGQTEAFF.

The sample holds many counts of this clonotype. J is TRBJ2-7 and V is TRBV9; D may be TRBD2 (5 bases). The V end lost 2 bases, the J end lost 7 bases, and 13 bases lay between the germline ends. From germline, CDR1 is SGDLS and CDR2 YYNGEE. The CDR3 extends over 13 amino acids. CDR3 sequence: CASSVDGTGEQYF. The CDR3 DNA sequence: TGTGCCAGCAGCGTTGACGGTACGGGGGAGCAGTACTTC.

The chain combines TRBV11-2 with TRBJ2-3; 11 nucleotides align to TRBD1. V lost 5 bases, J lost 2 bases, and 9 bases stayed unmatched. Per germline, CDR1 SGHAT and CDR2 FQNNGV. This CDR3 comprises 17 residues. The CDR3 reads CASSPSGDRGSTDTQYF. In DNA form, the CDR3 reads TGTGCCAGCAGCCCCAGCGGGGACAGGGGGTCCACAGATACGCAGTATTTT.

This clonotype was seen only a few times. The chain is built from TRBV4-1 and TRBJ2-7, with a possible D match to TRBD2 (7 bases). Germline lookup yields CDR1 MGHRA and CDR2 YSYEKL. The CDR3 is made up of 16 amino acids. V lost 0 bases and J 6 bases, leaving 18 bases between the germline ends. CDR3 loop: CASSQESSQGGAEQYF. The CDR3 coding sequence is TGCGCCAGCAGCCAAGAATCCTCACAGGGAGGGGCCGAGCAGTACTTC.

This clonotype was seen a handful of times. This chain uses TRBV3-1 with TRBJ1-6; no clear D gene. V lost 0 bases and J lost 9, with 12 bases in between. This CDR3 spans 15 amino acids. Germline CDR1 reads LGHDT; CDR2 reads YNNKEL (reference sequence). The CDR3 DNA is TGTGCCAGCAGCCAAGATTGGATTAGCGGTTCACCCCTCCACTTT. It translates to CASSQDWISGSPLHF.

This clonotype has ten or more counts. The CDR3 protein is CASSLGAAGEQYF. The DNA of the CDR3 is TGTGCCAGCAGCTTAGGGGCCGCAGGCGAGCAGTACTTC. The chain uses TRBV11-3 and TRBJ2-7; D unclear. V gave up 1 base and J gave up 6 bases, with 10 bases separating them. This CDR3 has 13 amino acids. Germline CDR1 reads SGHNT; CDR2 reads YENEEA.

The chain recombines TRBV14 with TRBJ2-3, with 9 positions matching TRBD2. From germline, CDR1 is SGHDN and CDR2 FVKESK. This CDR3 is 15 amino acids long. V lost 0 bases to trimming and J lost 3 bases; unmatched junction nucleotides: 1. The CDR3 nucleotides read TGTGCCAGCAGCCAAGAGACTAGCGGAACAGATACGCAGTATTTT. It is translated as CASSQETSGTDTQYF.

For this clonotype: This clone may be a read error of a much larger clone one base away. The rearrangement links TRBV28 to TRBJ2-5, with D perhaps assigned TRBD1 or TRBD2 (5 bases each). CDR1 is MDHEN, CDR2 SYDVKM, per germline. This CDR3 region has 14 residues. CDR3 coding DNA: TGTGCCAGCAGTCCTCCGGGACCCGGGGAGACCCAGTGCTTC. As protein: CASSPPGPGETQCF. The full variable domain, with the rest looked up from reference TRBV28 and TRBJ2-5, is DVKVTQSSRYLVKRTGEKVFLECVQDMDHENMFWYRQDPGLGLRLIYFSYDVKMKEKGDIPEGYSVSREKKERFSLILESASTNQTSMYLCASSPPGPGETQCFGPGTRLLVL.

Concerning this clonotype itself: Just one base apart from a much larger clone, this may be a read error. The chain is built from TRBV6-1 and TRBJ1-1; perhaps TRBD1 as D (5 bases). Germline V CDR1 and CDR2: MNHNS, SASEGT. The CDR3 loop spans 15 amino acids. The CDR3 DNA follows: TGTGCCAGCGGGGCAGGGAAAGGATGGAACACTGGAGCTTTCTTT. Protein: CASGAGKGWNTGAFF.

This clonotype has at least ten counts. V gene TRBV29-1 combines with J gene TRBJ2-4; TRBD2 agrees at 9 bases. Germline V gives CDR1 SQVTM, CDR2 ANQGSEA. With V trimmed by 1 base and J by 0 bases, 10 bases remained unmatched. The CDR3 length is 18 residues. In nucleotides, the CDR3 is TGCAGCGTTGAAGCGGCTAGCGGGGCTATTGGAGCCAAAAACATTCAGTACTTC. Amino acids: CSVEAASGAIGAKNIQYF.

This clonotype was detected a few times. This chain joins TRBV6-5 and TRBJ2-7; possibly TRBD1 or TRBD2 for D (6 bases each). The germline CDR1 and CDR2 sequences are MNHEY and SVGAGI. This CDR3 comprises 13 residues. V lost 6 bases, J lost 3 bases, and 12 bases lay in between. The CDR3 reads CASRPRGLYEQYF. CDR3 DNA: TGTGCCAGCAGGCCTCGGGGGCTCTACGAGCAGTACTTC.

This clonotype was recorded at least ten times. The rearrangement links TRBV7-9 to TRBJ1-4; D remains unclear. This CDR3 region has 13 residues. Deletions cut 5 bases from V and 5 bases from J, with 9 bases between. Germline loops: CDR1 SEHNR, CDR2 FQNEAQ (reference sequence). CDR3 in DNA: TGTGCCAGCAGCACGCTGGGGAATGAAAAACTGTTTTTT. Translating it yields CASSTLGNEKLFF.

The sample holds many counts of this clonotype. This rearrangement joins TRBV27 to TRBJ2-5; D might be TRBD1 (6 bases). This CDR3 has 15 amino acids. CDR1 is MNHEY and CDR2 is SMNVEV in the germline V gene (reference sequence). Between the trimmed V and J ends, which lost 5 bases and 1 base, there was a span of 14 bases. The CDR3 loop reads CASSDPMDSQETQYF. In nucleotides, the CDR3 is TGTGCCAGCAGTGACCCTATGGACAGCCAAGAGACCCAGTACTTC.

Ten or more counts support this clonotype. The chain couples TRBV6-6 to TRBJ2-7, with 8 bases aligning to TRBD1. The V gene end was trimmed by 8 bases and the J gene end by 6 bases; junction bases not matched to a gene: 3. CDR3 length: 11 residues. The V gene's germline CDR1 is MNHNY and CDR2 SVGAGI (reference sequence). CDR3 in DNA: TGTGCCAGCTTACAGGGGGGCGAGCAGTACTTC. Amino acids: CASLQGGEQYF.